Here is one T cell receptor (beta chain) with its context. The target antigen is unknown. This sample was taken from a study of CD8 T cells in ankylosing spondylitis. Findings of the study overall: Blood from ankylosing spondylitis patients appeared to carry a characteristic roughly 8-variant TCR beta motif.

Quantitative 5'-RACE with molecular barcodes produced the TCR beta libraries. TCRdb fed the 5' RACE reads into MiXCR, producing one record per CDR3 protein. The table has almost 250,000 distinct CDR3 sequences, approximately 30% seen once. This CDR3 region has 16 residues. Germline-derived CDR1 and CDR2 are ENHRY and SYGVKD. V gave up 4 bases and J gave up 1 base; unmatched junction bases: 5. The clonotype was recovered from a male donor with ankylosing spondylitis or in good health (not recorded which). Input material: blood, either unsorted or a sorted T cell fraction (not recorded which). The chain joins TRBV10-3 to TRBJ2-3; 10 bases are shared with TRBD1. CDR3 bases: TGTGCCATCAGTGGGACAGGGGGATCGGGCACAGATACGCAGTATTTT. Encoded protein: CAISGTGGSGTDTQYF.